A single sample is the source of the 8 T cell receptor beta chains below, sequenced in a study of cytomegalovirus exposure and HLA in healthy donors. In the PCR, 60 Vbeta and 13 Jbeta primers were used. Measured with immunoSEQ multiplex PCR; TCRdb has only the in-frame clones, and not every one. The table has tens of thousands of clones, around three quarters seen once. The sample taken for sequencing was PBMCs. Every receptor here comes from a man in his fifties or sixties in good health and CMV-seropositive.

The chain links TRBV5-5 to TRBJ1-2; possibly TRBD1 for D (5 bases). The germline gives CDR1 SGHKS, CDR2 YYEKEE (reference sequence). The V end was cut by 0 bases, the J end by 8 bases, with 17 bases between. The CDR3 is 15 residues long. The CDR3 DNA reads as TGTGCCAGCAGCTTGGAAGGCAGGGAGGTAGGCGGCTACACCTTC. Encoded protein: CASSLEGREVGGYTF.

The rearrangement uses TRBV11-3 and TRBJ2-5; no clear D. The J call may be in error: the DNA end matches TRBJ2-7 better. The CDR3 runs 14 residues. The germline CDR1 and CDR2 sequences are SGHNT and YENEEA. Written as DNA, the CDR3 is TGTGCCAGCAGCTTACGAACTCTCTCCTACGAGCAGTACTTC. It yields the protein CASSLRTLSYEQYF.

This clone has only a few counts. This rearrangement joins TRBV6-5 to TRBJ2-1; no clear D gene. From germline, CDR1 is MNHEY and CDR2 SVGAGI. Between the trimmed V and J ends, which lost 8 bases and 8 bases, there was a span of 19 bases. This CDR3 is built from 14 residues. The CDR3 reads CASRAPGPKDEQFF. The CDR3 nucleotides read TGTGCCAGCCGTGCGCCGGGTCCGAAGGATGAGCAGTTCTTC.

The chain carries TRBV11-3 and TRBJ2-2, with a tentative D call TRBD2 (6 bases). The CDR3 sequence is 18 residues long. Germline-derived CDR1 and CDR2 are SGHNT and YENEEA. The germline V and J ends were trimmed by 5 bases and 0 bases, with 19 bases remaining between them. The CDR3 region has the DNA TGTGCCAGCAGCCCCCTGGGGAGCGGGCCAGCGAACACCGGGGAGCTGTTTTTT. Translation gives CASSPLGSGPANTGELFF.

This clone was observed a handful of times. The J gene is TRBJ2-2, the V gene TRBV5-4, with 8 bases matching TRBD2. The CDR3 is 16 amino acids. J gave up 2 bases and V 4 bases, and 7 bases lay outside the gene matches. Germline V gene data show CDR1 as SGHNT and CDR2 as YYREEE (reference sequence). Here the CDR3 reads CASSPRRGGNTGELFF. The CDR3 DNA reads as TGTGCCAGCAGCCCCCGACGGGGGGGAAACACCGGGGAGCTGTTTTTT.

The chain employs TRBV5-1 and TRBJ1-1; 11 bases map to TRBD1. J gave up 4 bases and V 4 bases, and 6 bases lay outside the gene matches. The CDR3 has 15 amino acids. Germline lookup yields CDR1 SGHRS and CDR2 YFSETQ. The CDR3 nucleotides read TGCGCCAGCAGCCCGGGACAGGGGGTCGGCACTGAAGCTTTCTTT. Its translation is CASSPGQGVGTEAFF.

The chain has TRBV11-3 and TRBJ2-7; 8 bases match TRBD2. The CDR3 is 16 residues long. The trim removed 5 bases at V and 0 bases at J, leaving 9 bases unmatched. The germline V gene encodes CDR1 SGHNT and CDR2 YENEEA. As DNA, the CDR3 is TGTGCCAGCAGCCCCCGGGAGGGGATGCTCTCCTACGAGCAGTACTTC. It translates to CASSPREGMLSYEQYF. Based on the CDR3 plus reference TRBV11-3 and TRBJ2-7, the full variable domain is EAGVVQSPRYKIIEKKQPVAFWCNPISGHNTLYWYLQNLGQGPELLIRYENEEAVDDSQLPKDRFSAERLKGVDSTLKIQPAELGDSAVYLCASSPREGMLSYEQYFGPGTRLTVT.

The genes are TRBV7-9 and TRBJ2-5; 7 bases match TRBD1. Trimming cost V 3 bases and J 7 bases; bases outside gene matches: 8. The CDR3 has 14 residues. Germline V gene sequence: CDR1 SEHNR, CDR2 FQNEAQ (reference sequence). The CDR3 loop reads CASSFNRGGVTQYF. DNA for the CDR3: TGTGCCAGCAGCTTCAACAGGGGTGGGGTGACCCAGTACTTC.